The source of this T cell receptor beta chain is a study of neurological immune-mediated disorders. TCRdb re-called the 5' RACE reads through MiXCR, storing one row per CDR3 protein. The table lists around 30,000 distinct CDR3 sequences, approximately 4.1% of them singletons. Looked up from germline, CDR1 is SGHRS and CDR2 is YFSETQ. V was shortened by 0 bases and J by 2 bases, with 5 bases between the two germline ends. CDR3 length equals 14 residues. This clonotype was counted ten times or more. Antigen specificity is unknown. Points from the study as a whole: The study found no CDR3 amino acid sequences shared by expanded clones across subjects, suggesting private repertoires in all groups.

Specimen: CD4+ T cells from blood. The receptor comes from a woman in her 40s in good health. This chain connects TRBV5-1 to TRBJ2-2; no clear D gene. CDR3 sequence (DNA): TGCGCCAGCAGCTTGGACACTAACACCGGGGAGCTGTTTTTT. It yields the protein CASSLDTNTGELFF.